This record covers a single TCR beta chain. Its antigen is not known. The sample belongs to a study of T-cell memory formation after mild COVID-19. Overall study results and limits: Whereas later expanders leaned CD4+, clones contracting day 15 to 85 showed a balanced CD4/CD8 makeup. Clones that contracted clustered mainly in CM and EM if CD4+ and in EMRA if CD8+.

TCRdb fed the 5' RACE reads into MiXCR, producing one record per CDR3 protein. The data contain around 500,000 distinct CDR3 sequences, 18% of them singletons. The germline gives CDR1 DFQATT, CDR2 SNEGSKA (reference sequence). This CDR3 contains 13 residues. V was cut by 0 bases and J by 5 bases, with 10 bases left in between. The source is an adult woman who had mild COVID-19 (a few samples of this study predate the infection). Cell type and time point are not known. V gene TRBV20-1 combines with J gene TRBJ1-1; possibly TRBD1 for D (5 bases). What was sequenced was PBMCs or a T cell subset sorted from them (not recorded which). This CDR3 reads CSAREGERTEAFF. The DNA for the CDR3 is TGCAGTGCTAGAGAGGGGGAGAGGACTGAAGCTTTCTTT.